This is a list of T cell receptor beta chains from one sample in a study of PD-1 blockade in classical Hodgkin lymphoma. The repertoire was sequenced with immunoSEQ multiplex PCR; TCRdb's copy has only in-frame clones and lacks some. The sample shows about 30,000 clones, approximately 86% of them seen only once. This specimen was CD8+ T cells from blood, taken at baseline. The receptors were gathered from a human donor with classical Hodgkin lymphoma. CDR3s include the opening cysteine and the closing phenylalanine or tryptophan. The D gene is left open where the match is weak. The size entry is marked missing in some rows and otherwise reads once, few, many or a size class.

>NA|15|TRBJ1-4|TRBD1|TRBV9
CASSEGQGGGEKLFF
TGTGCCAGCAGCGAGGGACAGGGGGGTGGTGAAAAACTGTTTTTT
>NA|14|TRBJ1-1|TRBD1|TRBV30
CAWRAGTGNTEAFF
TGTGCCTGGAGGGCCGGGACAGGGAACACTGAAGCTTTCTTT
>NA|15|TRBJ2-1|NA|TRBV7-8
CASSFRQGTYNEQFF
TGTGCCAGCAGCTTTAGGCAGGGGACCTACAATGAGCAGTTCTTC
>NA|16|TRBJ2-1|NA|TRBV28
CASSLDSGSSYNEQFF
TGTGCCAGCAGTTTGGATAGCGGAAGCTCCTACAATGAGCAGTTCTTC
>NA|15|TRBJ2-3|TRBD2|TRBV28
CASSLGTSGTDTQYF
TGTGCCAGCAGTTTAGGGACTAGCGGCACAGATACGCAGTATTTT
>NA|12|TRBJ1-4|NA|TRBV7-9
CASSLPREKLFF
TGTGCCAGCAGCTTACCCAGAGAAAAACTGTTTTTT
>once|17|TRBJ2-6|NA|TRBV14
CASSQAFYRDGANVLTF
TGTGCCAGCAGCCAAGCCTTTTACAGGGACGGGGCCAACGTCCTGACTTTC
>NA|13|TRBJ2-4|NA|TRBV27
CASSPRLMDIQYF
TGTGCCAGCAGTCCCAGGTTAATGGACATTCAGTACTTC
>once|14|TRBJ2-5|NA|TRBV7-9
CASSLGGPGRTQYF
TGTGCCAGCAGCTTAGGTGGACCTGGTAGGACCCAGTACTTC
>NA|17|TRBJ2-5|TRBD1|TRBV4-1
CASSQATGTGGQETQYF
TGCGCCAGCAGCCAGGCAACCGGGACAGGGGGACAAGAGACCCAGTACTTC
>NA|13|TRBJ1-5|NA|TRBV5-1
CASSLNSNQPQHF
TGCGCCAGCAGCTTGAATAGCAATCAGCCCCAGCATTTT
>NA|12|TRBJ2-3|NA|TRBV4-2
CASSQPTDTQYF
TGTGCCAGCAGCCAGCCGACAGATACGCAGTATTTT